The 13 T cell receptor beta chains presented below share a single source sample, sequenced in a study of long-term antiretroviral therapy in people with HIV. The assay used was immunoSEQ (version v3.0), run at survey level. Data came from immunoSEQ multiplex PCR; TCRdb stores just in-frame clones and leaves some out. The repertoire consists of about 28,000 clones, with roughly 73% occurring once and the leading ten covering approximately 8.5%. Specimen: unsorted PBMCs, collected 1.5 years before starting antiretroviral therapy. All receptors derive from a man between 18 and 29 years old with HIV.

The rearrangement uses TRBV7-2 and TRBJ1-1; 7 bases fit TRBD1. V lost 4 bases, J lost 7 bases, and 9 bases stayed unmatched. There are 14 residues in the CDR3. CDR1 and CDR2 (germline): SGHTA, FQGNSA. The CDR3 DNA reads TGTGCCAGCAGCTCTAACAGTCGGACAGGTGAAGCTTTCTTT. Protein: CASSSNSRTGEAFF.

The chain recombines TRBV2 with TRBJ2-7; 10 nucleotides line up with TRBD2. CDR3 size: 14 residues. The V gene's germline CDR1 is SNHLY and CDR2 FYNNEI. V lost 6 bases to trimming and J lost 3 bases; unmatched junction nucleotides: 5. CDR3 coding DNA: TGTGCCAGCAGATCGGCTAGCGGGGGCTACGAGCAGTACTTC. This codes for CASRSASGGYEQYF.

The J gene is TRBJ2-7, the V gene TRBV29-1, with 11 bases lining up with TRBD1. The CDR3 totals 14 residues. V lost 3 bases, J lost 5 bases, and 6 bases stayed unmatched. In germline, CDR1 is SQVTM, CDR2 ANQGSEA. This CDR3 is CSVDSGTGGNEQYF. CDR3 bases: TGCAGCGTTGACTCTGGGACAGGGGGTAACGAGCAGTACTTC.

The chain recombines TRBV28 with TRBJ2-5; the match to TRBD1 covers 8 bases. In germline, CDR1 is MDHEN, CDR2 SYDVKM. The V gene end was trimmed by 3 bases and the J gene end by 5 bases; junction bases not matched to a gene: 5. CDR3 length: 14 residues. The CDR3 loop reads CASSFRTGTETQYF. Here the CDR3 DNA reads TGTGCCAGCAGTTTCAGGACAGGGACGGAGACCCAGTACTTC.

The genes are TRBV29-1 and TRBJ2-2; D is undetermined. Germline lookup yields CDR1 SQVTM and CDR2 ANQGSEA. The CDR3 loop spans 15 amino acids. V dropped 3 bases and J dropped 1 base, with 12 bases sitting between them. CDR3 sequence: CSVELGSRNTGELFF. The CDR3 nucleotides are TGCAGCGTTGAGCTCGGCTCCAGGAACACCGGGGAGCTGTTTTTT.

This rearrangement joins TRBV12-2 to TRBJ2-7; TRBD2, as called in the table, went unchecked against the DNA. TRBV12-2 is an annotated pseudogene. The CDR3 runs to 18 residues. CDR3 loop: CASRLEADTSGTVDEQYF. The CDR3, as DNA: TGTGCAAGTCGCTTAGAGGCCGACACTAGCGGGACGGTAGACGAGCAGTACTTC.

In this sample, this clone turned up a few times. This chain joins TRBV21-1 and TRBJ1-2. TRBV21-1 is a pseudogene. The CDR3 sequence is 12 residues long. In DNA, the CDR3 is TGTGCCAGCAGCAAGTTTAAGGGCGGCTACACCTTC. Amino acids: CASSKFKGGYTF.

V and J are TRBV7-9 and TRBJ2-7; tentative D call: TRBD2 (6 bases). Deletions cut 5 bases from V and 4 bases from J, with 24 bases between. CDR1 and CDR2 from the germline V gene are SEHNR and FQNEAQ (reference sequence). CDR3 length: 17 amino acids. The CDR3 loop reads CASSHPPRVAAKYEQYF. The CDR3 DNA sequence: TGTGCCAGCAGCCACCCACCCCGGGTAGCGGCTAAGTACGAGCAGTACTTC.

By frequency in the sample, this clone is medium-sized (0.01 to 0.1%). The V gene is TRBV4-1, the J gene TRBJ2-7; unclear D gene. The germline gives CDR1 MGHRA, CDR2 YSYEKL. V was cut by 0 bases and J by 5 bases, with 8 bases left in between. The CDR3 contains 13 residues. The CDR3 is CASSQEAGNEQYF. CDR3 nucleotide sequence: TGCGCCAGCAGCCAAGAAGCCGGTAACGAGCAGTACTTC.

This clone has a single count. The chain couples TRBV6-5 to TRBJ1-1; D is unclear. The CDR3 totals 15 residues. Germline V gene data show CDR1 as MNHEY and CDR2 as SVGAGI. The V end was cut by 5 bases, the J end by 1 base, with 14 bases between. The CDR3 DNA reads TGTGCCAGCAGTGCCACGTGGGTTACGAACACTGAAGCTTTCTTT. This encodes CASSATWVTNTEAFF.

The rearrangement links TRBV7-8 to TRBJ1-1; TRBD1 aligns across 9 bases. There are 16 residues in the CDR3. CDR1 and CDR2 (germline): SGHVS, FQNEAQ. V lost 3 bases and J lost 1; bases outside the gene matches: 6. The CDR3 protein is CASSFVKDRGNTEAFF. DNA of the CDR3: TGTGCCAGCAGCTTCGTAAAGGACAGGGGGAACACTGAAGCTTTCTTT.

The rearrangement links TRBV5-8 to TRBJ1-5; the D is unclear. V lost 2 bases and J lost 0, with 6 bases in between. The CDR3 extends over 14 amino acids. From germline, CDR1 is SGHTS and CDR2 YDEGEE. The CDR3 bases are TGTGCCAGCAGCTTCCGGAGTAGCAATCAGCCCCAGCATTTT. Translated: CASSFRSSNQPQHF.

Turning to this clone: Other DNA sequences in the sample encode the same CDR3. The chain employs TRBV12-5 and TRBJ2-7; unclear D gene. CDR1 LGHNT and CDR2 FRNRAP come from the germline V gene. Trimming cost V 1 base and J 4 bases, with 2 bases left between them. The CDR3 totals 11 residues. DNA of the CDR3: TGTGCTAGTGGTTTGGGTTACGAGCAGTACTTC. It yields the protein CASGLGYEQYF.